This T cell receptor (beta chain) was retrieved from a study of Ad26.COV2.S vaccination and SARS-CoV-2 variants (dated by TCRdb to the early 2020s). Describing the broader study: Vaccine-arm donors came from COV1001, a multicentre, randomized, double-blind, placebo-controlled phase I-IIa trial of Ad26.COV2.S in healthy adults. Dosing of Ad26.COV2.S was intramuscular, at either 5x10^10 or 1x10^11 viral particles, delivered as one shot or as two shots spaced 56 days apart. TCRbeta repertoire sequencing was used to assess the specificity and breadth of SARS-CoV-2-reactive T cell receptors after Ad26.COV2.S vaccination. A total of approximately 32 samples were included in the TCR-sequenced set, comprising about 20 Ad26.COV2.S vaccine recipients, 5 placebo recipients and 8 SARS-CoV-2 convalescent individuals. Trial participants were randomized into five groups of five: low-dose or high-dose Ad26.COV2.S given once or twice, or placebo on both occasions. Throughout the experiments and outcome assessment, investigators stayed blinded to trial group allocation.

In regard to this clone: The antigen this receptor binds is unknown. The input lacks base qualities; no much larger clone sits a single base away.

The junction shows trimming of 4 bases on V and 6 bases on J, and the gene matches do not reach 12 bases of it. Including cysteine and phenylalanine, the CDR3 has 16 amino acids. CDR3 DNA only is kept here, 48 bases in frame from base 1. Per the germline V gene, KGHSH is the CDR1 and LQKENI is the CDR2. The paper as a whole reports these results and caveats: Higher spike-specific TCR breadth was observed in Ad26.COV2.S recipients than in placebo recipients (P = 0.0014). The study was not powered for comparison of responses between vaccine doses or regimens. After vaccination, substantial breadth of spike-specific CD8+ and CD4+ T cell responses was reported. Comparable non-spike TCR breadth was observed between vaccine and placebo recipients, consistent with only spike being contained in the vaccine. The authors noted that total T cell responses may have been underestimated by the TCR breadth and depth analyses.

TCRbeta CDR3 regions were sequenced with the immunoSEQ Assay. After extraction, genomic DNA underwent amplification by bias-controlled multiplex PCR, followed by high-throughput sequencing. The published analysis was carried out like this. To quantify the absolute abundance of every unique TCRbeta CDR3 region, sequences were collapsed and filtered. T cell fraction was estimated by normalization of TCRbeta template counts to usable DNA, with usable DNA being measured through amplification of reference genes present in all nucleated cells. Repertoire TCRs were annotated as SARS-CoV-2-specific when V gene, CDR3 amino acid sequence and J gene were exactly matched to a known reactive TCR set. The reference SARS-CoV-2 TCR set came from MIRA and was filtered for enrichment in COVID-19-positive ImmuneCODE repertoires, removing public or cross-reactive TCRs. Drawing on the MIRA antigens, annotated TCRs were analysed further at the level of specific ORF or position within ORF. Breadth was defined as the number of annotated unique rearrangements divided by the total number of unique productive rearrangements, and depth was defined as the summed frequency of the annotated unique rearrangements. Two-sided Wilcoxon rank-sum tests were used to compare TCR breadth between groups. In TCRdb, the immuneACCESS table is reduced to in-frame sequences with V and J assigned. These tables do not hold every clone; where another copy was compared, an unresolved V gene accounts for under half, and the others remain unexplained. V, J and clone size are taken as reported in that table, and D and trimming were inferred from the DNA itself. The sample profile shows hundreds of thousands of clones; roughly 89% of them were found once. The ten largest make up about 2.5% of the sample.

The treatment or condition label, read with the paper, signifies: roughly 20 received Ad26.COV2.S at low or high dose, single or two shots; roughly 5 received placebo; per-sample allocation not given. For vaccine and placebo recipients, repertoires were sequenced using samples collected on day 63 after the first injection. Between 29 July and 7 August 2020, Cohort 1b enrolled some 25 adults aged 18-55 years at one site in Boston, USA. Ad26.COV2.S was a replication-incompetent adenovirus type 26 vector that expressed a prefusion-stabilized SARS-CoV-2 spike protein derived from the original Wuhan strain.

Specimen: peripheral blood, collected in a trial of Ad26.COV2.S vaccine versus placebo. The clonotype was recovered from a person between 18 and 59 years old who received the Ad26.COV2.S COVID-19 vaccine or a placebo. The chain joins TRBV18 to TRBJ1-2, with 9 bases aligning to TRBD1. The nucleotide sequence is given as TGTGCCAGCTCACTTCTCCCCCAAGGACAGGGGCATGGCTACACCTTC. Translated, it gives CASSLLPQGQGHGYTF.